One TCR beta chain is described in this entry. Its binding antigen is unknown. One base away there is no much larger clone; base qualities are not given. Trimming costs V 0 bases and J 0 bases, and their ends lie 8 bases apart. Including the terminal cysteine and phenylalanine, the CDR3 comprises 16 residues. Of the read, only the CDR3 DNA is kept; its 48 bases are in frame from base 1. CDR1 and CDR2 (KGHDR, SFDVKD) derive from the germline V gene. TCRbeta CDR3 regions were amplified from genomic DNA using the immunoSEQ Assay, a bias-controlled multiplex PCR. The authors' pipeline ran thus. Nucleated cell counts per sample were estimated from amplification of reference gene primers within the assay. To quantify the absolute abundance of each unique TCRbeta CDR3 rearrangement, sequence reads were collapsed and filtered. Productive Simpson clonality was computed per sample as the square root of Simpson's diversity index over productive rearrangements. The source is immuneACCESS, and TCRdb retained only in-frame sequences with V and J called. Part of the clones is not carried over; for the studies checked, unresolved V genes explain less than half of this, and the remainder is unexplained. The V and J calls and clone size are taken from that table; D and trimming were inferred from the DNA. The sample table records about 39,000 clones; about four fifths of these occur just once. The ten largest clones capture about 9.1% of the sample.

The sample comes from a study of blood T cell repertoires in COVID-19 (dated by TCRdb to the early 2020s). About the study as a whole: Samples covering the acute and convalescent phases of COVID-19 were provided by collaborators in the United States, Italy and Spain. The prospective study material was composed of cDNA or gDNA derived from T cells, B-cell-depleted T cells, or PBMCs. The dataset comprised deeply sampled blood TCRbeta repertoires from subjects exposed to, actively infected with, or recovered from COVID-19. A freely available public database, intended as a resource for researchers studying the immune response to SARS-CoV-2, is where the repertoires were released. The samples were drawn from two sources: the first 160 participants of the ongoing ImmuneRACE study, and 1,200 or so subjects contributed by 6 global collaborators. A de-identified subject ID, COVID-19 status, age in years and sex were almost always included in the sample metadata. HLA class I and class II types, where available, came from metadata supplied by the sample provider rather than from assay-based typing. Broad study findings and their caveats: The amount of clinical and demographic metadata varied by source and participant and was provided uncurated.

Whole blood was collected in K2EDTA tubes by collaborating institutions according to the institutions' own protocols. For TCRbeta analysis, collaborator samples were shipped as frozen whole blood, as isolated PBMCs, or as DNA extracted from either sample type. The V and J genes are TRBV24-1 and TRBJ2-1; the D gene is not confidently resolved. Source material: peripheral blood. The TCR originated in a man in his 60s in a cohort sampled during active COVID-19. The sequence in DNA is TGTGCCACCAGTGATTTGGTCCAGGCCTCCTACAATGAGCAGTTCTTC. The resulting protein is CATSDLVQASYNEQFF.